This is a list of T cell receptor beta chains from one sample in a study of blood T cell repertoires in COVID-19. Profiled with immunoSEQ multiplex PCR; TCRdb holds only in-frame clones, not every one. Found here are 200,000 to 300,000 clones, roughly 90% of them singletons; the top ten hold nearly 2%. The sample comprised peripheral blood. The source is a man under 40 with active or convalescent COVID-19. The CDR3 runs from the conserved cysteine through the conserved F or W. A D gene is named only where the DNA matches it firmly. Some rows have no size entry. The others give once, few or many, or a class for an expanded clone.

clone_size	v_call	j_call	d_call	cdr3_length	cdr3_aa	cdr3_nt
NA	TRBV11-2	TRBJ2-7	TRBD1	19	CASSLLGTENGAYSYEQYF	TGTGCCAGCAGCTTACTAGGGACAGAAAATGGGGCCTACTCCTACGAGCAGTACTTC
few	TRBV2	TRBJ1-2	NA	14	CASSEQGQRIGYTF	TGTGCCAGCAGTGAGCAGGGGCAGCGTATTGGCTACACCTTC
NA	TRBV29-1	TRBJ1-1	TRBD1	15	CSVAGGGTGTTEAFF	TGCAGCGTCGCGGGGGGCGGGACAGGGACCACTGAAGCTTTCTTT
NA	TRBV18	TRBJ2-1	TRBD1	16	CASSPPTGTEGNEQFF	TGTGCCAGCTCACCACCTACCGGGACAGAGGGGAATGAGCAGTTCTTC
NA	TRBV13	TRBJ1-4	TRBD1	16	CASSSRQGAVNEKLFF	TGTGCCAGCAGCTCCCGACAGGGGGCAGTTAATGAAAAACTGTTTTTT
NA	TRBV5-1	TRBJ1-6	TRBD1	16	CASSLAGDRELSPLHF	TGCGCCAGCAGCTTGGCCGGGGACAGGGAGCTCTCACCCCTCCACTTT
NA	TRBV6-1	TRBJ2-7	TRBD1	14	CASSERDRVNEQYF	TGTGCCAGCAGTGAAAGGGACAGGGTAAACGAGCAGTACTTC
NA	TRBV19	TRBJ2-5	NA	13	CASSIVHSETQYF	TGTGCCAGTAGTATAGTTCACTCAGAGACCCAGTACTTC
once	TRBV27	TRBJ2-7	NA	15	CASSAQGTSSYEQYF	TGTGCCAGCAGCGCCCAGGGGACGAGCTCCTACGAGCAGTACTTC
NA	TRBV10-3	TRBJ2-5	NA	12	CAIGAIQETQYF	TGTGCCATCGGGGCGATACAAGAGACCCAGTACTTC
NA	TRBV18	TRBJ2-5	TRBD1	15	CASSPTGGIRETQYF	TGTGCCAGCTCGCCGACAGGGGGCATACGAGAGACCCAGTACTTC
NA	TRBV2	TRBJ2-7	TRBD1	17	CASSEASRTGGFYEQYF	TGTGCCAGCAGTGAAGCATCCCGGACAGGGGGGTTCTACGAGCAGTACTTC
NA	TRBV10-3	TRBJ2-1	NA	15	CAISESRDVYNEQFF	TGTGCCATCAGTGAGTCGCGGGACGTCTACAATGAGCAGTTCTTC
NA	TRBV27	TRBJ2-7	TRBD1	18	CASSSPTGEKTGTYEQYF	TGTGCCAGCAGTTCCCCGACAGGGGAGAAGACCGGGACCTACGAGCAGTACTTC